This TCR beta chain was documented in a study of chemoradiotherapy in HPV16-positive cancers. The wider study: Two HPV16-positive patients' cells yielded candidate HPV-specific clones and common motifs. Points from the study as a whole: HPV-responsive T-cell expansion during chemoradiotherapy was linked to improved recurrence-free survival in HPV16-positive patients. Candidate HPV-specific clones and E7-related TCR motifs grew in tumor during treatment.

On this clone itself: The antigen remains unidentified.

Over chemoradiotherapy, repertoires were sampled more than once. The assay was immunoSEQ multiplex PCR, and TCRdb's table has in-frame clones only and misses some. The sample has over 1,500 clones; 70% to 90% are singletons. Germline V gene sequence: CDR1 SEHNR, CDR2 FQNEAQ (reference sequence). The V and J ends lost 7 bases and 0 bases respectively, with 2 bases between them. The CDR3 extends over 11 amino acids. The sequence was collected from a human donor with HPV-associated anogenital cancer. The chain links TRBV7-9 to TRBJ2-3, with no clear D. Sample: tumor tissue, taken from a patient who underwent chemoradiotherapy. The chain's CDR3 is CASTSTDTQYF. CDR3 sequence (DNA): TGTGCCAGCACTAGCACAGATACGCAGTATTTT.